Listed below are T cell receptor beta chains from one sample, sequenced in a study of cytotoxic CD8 clonotypes in ibrutinib-treated CLL. Here immunoSEQ multiplex PCR was the method, and the copy in TCRdb shows in-frame clones only, minus some. The data contain about 160,000 clones, roughly 80% of them singletons. This specimen was PBMCs, taken after 24 months of ibrutinib treatment. Receptors originate from a human donor with chronic lymphocytic leukemia. Each CDR3 is given with its conserved first and last residue. A D gene is named only where the DNA matches it firmly. The listing skips clone size in some rows; elsewhere it reads once, few, many or a size class.

TRBV5-4	TRBJ2-6	-	-	CASGQTTGANVLTF	TGTGCCAGCGGGCAAACTACTGGGGCCAACGTCCTGACTTTC
TRBV7-2	TRBJ2-3	-	-	CASSLAGVTQYF	TGTGCCAGCAGCTTAGCGGGAGTTACGCAGTATTTT
TRBV29-1	TRBJ2-2	-	-	CSVVEIGELFF	TGCAGCGTTGTCGAGATCGGGGAGCTGTTTTTT
TRBV19	TRBJ1-2	-	once	CASSIRGQGYTF	TGTGCCAGTAGTATCAGGGGCCAGGGCTACACCTTC
TRBV4-1	TRBJ2-2	-	-	CASSQVPPVPPAGNTGELFF	TGCGCCAGCAGCCAAGTACCACCCGTCCCGCCGGCAGGGAACACCGGGGAGCTGTTTTTT
TRBV7-9	TRBJ1-4	-	-	CASSEGRSLGEKLFF	TGTGCCAGCAGCGAAGGCAGGTCTCTGGGCGAAAAACTGTTTTTT
TRBV9	TRBJ2-7	-	-	CASSPSTGPAYEQYF	TGTGCCAGCAGCCCTTCGACTGGGCCAGCCTACGAGCAGTACTTC
TRBV5-1	TRBJ2-1	TRBD2	-	CASSLGTSGALNEQFF	TGCGCCAGCAGCCTCGGGACTAGCGGGGCCCTCAATGAGCAGTTCTTC
TRBV11-3	TRBJ2-1	TRBD1	-	CASSRLQQGTGNNEQFF	TGTGCCAGCAGCCGATTGCAACAGGGGACGGGGAACAATGAGCAGTTCTTC
TRBV29-1	TRBJ2-2	-	-	CSVVPQGRSTGELFF	TGCAGCGTTGTACCCCAAGGTCGCTCCACCGGGGAGCTGTTTTTT
TRBV6-4	TRBJ1-2	-	-	CASSPGPYNYGYTF	TGTGCCAGCAGTCCGGGACCCTATAACTATGGCTACACCTTC
TRBV11-2	TRBJ1-1	-	once	CASSSWTVEAFF	TGTGCCAGCAGCTCCTGGACAGTTGAAGCTTTCTTT
TRBV30	TRBJ1-2	-	few	CAGPGPFYGYTF	TGTGCCGGGCCAGGGCCTTTCTATGGCTACACCTTC
TRBV2	TRBJ1-2	-	-	CASSADLGLLGGYTF	TGTGCCAGCAGTGCCGACTTGGGGTTGCTTGGTGGCTACACCTTC
TRBV5-8	TRBJ1-6	-	-	CASSLGLNSPLHF	TGTGCCAGCAGCTTGGGTCTAAATTCACCCCTCCACTTT
TRBV6-6	TRBJ2-2	TRBD2	few	CASTASGGASGELFF	TGTGCCAGCACTGCTAGCGGGGGGGCCTCCGGGGAGCTGTTTTTT
TRBV5-1	TRBJ1-1	-	once	CASSLAQTNTEAFF	TGCGCCAGCAGCTTGGCACAGACCAACACTGAAGCTTTCTTT
TRBV6-1	TRBJ2-7	-	-	CASTAAALSSYEQYF	TGTGCCAGCACCGCGGCGGCTCTGAGCTCCTACGAGCAGTACTTC
TRBV19	TRBJ1-5	-	-	CASSITVTISDQPQHF	TGTGCCAGTAGTATAACCGTTACCATTAGTGATCAGCCCCAGCATTTT
TRBV5-8	TRBJ2-1	TRBD1	-	CAISDRAWNEQFF	TGTGCCATCTCGGACAGGGCGTGGAATGAGCAGTTCTTC
TRBV28	TRBJ2-4	-	-	CASTGAAVAKNIQYF	TGTGCCAGCACCGGGGCGGCGGTGGCCAAAAACATTCAGTACTTC
TRBV6-1	TRBJ1-2	TRBD1	-	CASSDGQVYGYTF	TGTGCCAGCAGTGACGGACAGGTCTATGGCTACACCTTC
TRBV7-2	TRBJ2-7	TRBD2	-	CASSLAGPGLAGQDEQYF	TGTGCCAGCAGCTTAGCGGGTCCGGGACTAGCGGGCCAGGACGAGCAGTACTTC
TRBV5-4	TRBJ2-5	TRBD1	-	CASSGTGNGYQETQYF	TGTGCCAGCAGCGGGACAGGGAACGGGTACCAAGAGACCCAGTACTTC